This T cell receptor (beta chain) was identified in a study of identifying expanded T cells in peripheral blood. Broader study findings: Approximately 1.1 clones differed between technical replicates, versus about 17 and 20 over time. Variance in clone template counts between roughly two-week samples significantly increased with total template count across all healthy donors.

No infections or other immune events were documented during collection. Sequenced by immunoSEQ multiplex PCR; TCRdb stores in-frame clones only, minus some. The sample gives 45,000 to 65,000 clones, 82% of which show up once; 14% is in the top ten. Germline CDR1 SGHDT, CDR2 YYEEEE. Trimming stripped 0 bases from V and 6 bases from J, with 9 bases between. This CDR3 is built from 13 residues. Note on this clone: Its antigen is currently unknown.

Sequenced material: blood. V gene TRBV5-6 combines with J gene TRBJ1-1; weak D call: TRBD1 (5 bases). The receptor's source is a person between 18 and 69 years old in good health. The CDR3 bases are TGTGCCAGCAGCTTGGTGGGGGACCCTGAAGCTTTCTTT. It specifies CASSLVGDPEAFF.